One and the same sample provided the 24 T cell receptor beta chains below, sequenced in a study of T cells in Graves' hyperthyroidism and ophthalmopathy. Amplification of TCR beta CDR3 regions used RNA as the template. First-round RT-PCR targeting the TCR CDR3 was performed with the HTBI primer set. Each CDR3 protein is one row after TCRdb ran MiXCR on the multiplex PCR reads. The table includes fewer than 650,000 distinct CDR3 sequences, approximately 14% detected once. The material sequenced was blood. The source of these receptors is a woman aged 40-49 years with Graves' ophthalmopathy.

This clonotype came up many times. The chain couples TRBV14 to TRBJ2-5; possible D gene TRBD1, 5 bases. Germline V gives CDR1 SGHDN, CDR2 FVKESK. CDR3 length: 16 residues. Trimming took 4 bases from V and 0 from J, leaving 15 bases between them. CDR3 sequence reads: CASSLFEGVYQETQYF. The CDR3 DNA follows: TGTGCCAGCAGCCTATTTGAAGGGGTTTACCAAGAGACCCAGTACTTC.

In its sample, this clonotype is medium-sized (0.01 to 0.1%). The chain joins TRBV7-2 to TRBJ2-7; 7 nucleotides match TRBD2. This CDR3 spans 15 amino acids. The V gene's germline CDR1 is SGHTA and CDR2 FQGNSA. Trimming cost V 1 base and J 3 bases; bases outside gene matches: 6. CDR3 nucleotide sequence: TGTGCCAGCAGCTTAGGTGGGGGGGTAGGCTACGAGCAGTACTTC. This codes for CASSLGGGVGYEQYF.

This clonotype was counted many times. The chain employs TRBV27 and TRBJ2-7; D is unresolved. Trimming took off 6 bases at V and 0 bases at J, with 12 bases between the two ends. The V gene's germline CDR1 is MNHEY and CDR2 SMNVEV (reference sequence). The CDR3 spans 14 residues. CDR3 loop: CASSPQESSYEQYF. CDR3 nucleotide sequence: TGTGCCAGCAGCCCTCAGGAGAGCTCCTACGAGCAGTACTTC.

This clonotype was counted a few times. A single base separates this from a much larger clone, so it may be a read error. DNA for the CDR3: TGTGCCGGGGGATCTCGGGGGGAGCTGCTTTTT. Translation gives CAGGSRGELLF. J is TRBJ2-2 and V is TRBV6-1, with 7 nucleotides matching TRBD2. There are 11 residues in the CDR3. The germline V gene encodes CDR1 MNHNS and CDR2 SASEGT.

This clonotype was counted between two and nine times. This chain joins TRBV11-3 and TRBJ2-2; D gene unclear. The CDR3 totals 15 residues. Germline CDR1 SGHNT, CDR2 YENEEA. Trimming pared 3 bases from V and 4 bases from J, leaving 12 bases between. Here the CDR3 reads CASSLPPDLTGELFF. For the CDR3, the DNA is TGTGCCAGCAGCTTGCCCCCAGATCTCACCGGGGAGCTGTTTTTT.

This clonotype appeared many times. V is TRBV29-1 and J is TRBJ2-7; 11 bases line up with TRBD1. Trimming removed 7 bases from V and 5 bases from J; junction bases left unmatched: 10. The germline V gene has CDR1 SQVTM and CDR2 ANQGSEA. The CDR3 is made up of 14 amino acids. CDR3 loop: CSAWSGTGGNEQYF. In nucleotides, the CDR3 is TGCAGCGCCTGGTCCGGGACAGGGGGGAACGAGCAGTACTTC.

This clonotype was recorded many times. CDR3 in amino acids: CAWSTQTEQYF. CDR3 coding DNA: TGTGCCTGGAGTACCCAAACTGAGCAGTACTTC. V is TRBV30 and J is TRBJ2-7; no firm D call. Germline-derived CDR1 and CDR2 are GTSNPN and SVGIG (reference sequence). The CDR3 loop spans 11 amino acids. V lost 2 bases to trimming and J lost 7 bases, with 9 bases between them.

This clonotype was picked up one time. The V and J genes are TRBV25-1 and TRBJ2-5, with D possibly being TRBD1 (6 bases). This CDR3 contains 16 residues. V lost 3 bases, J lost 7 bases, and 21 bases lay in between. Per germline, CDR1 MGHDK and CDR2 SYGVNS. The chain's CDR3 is CASSDPRTAIVGTQYF. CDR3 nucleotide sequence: TGTGCCAGCAGTGATCCCCGGACAGCAATAGTGGGGACCCAGTACTTC.

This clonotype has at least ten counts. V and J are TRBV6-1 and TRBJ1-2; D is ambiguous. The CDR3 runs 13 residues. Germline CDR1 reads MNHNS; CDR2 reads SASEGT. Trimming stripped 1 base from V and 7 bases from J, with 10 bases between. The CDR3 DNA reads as TGTGCCAGCAGTGAAGTGGAGGGATTTGGCTACACCTTC. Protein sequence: CASSEVEGFGYTF.

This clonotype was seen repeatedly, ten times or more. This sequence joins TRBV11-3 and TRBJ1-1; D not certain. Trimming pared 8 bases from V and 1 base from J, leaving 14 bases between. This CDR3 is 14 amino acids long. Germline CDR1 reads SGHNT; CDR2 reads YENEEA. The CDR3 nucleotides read TGTGCCAGCCGACATCCCCCAGGGAACACTGAAGCTTTCTTT. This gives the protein CASRHPPGNTEAFF.

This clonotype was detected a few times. As DNA, the CDR3 is TGTGCCTGGAGCCCCACTCCGGGAGAACTGTTTTTT. It encodes CAWSPTPGELFF. The chain couples TRBV30 to TRBJ2-2; a weak D match, TRBD2 (6 bases). This CDR3 has 12 residues. Trimming pared 3 bases from V and 14 bases from J, leaving 16 bases between. Germline values: CDR1 GTSNPN, CDR2 SVGIG (reference sequence).

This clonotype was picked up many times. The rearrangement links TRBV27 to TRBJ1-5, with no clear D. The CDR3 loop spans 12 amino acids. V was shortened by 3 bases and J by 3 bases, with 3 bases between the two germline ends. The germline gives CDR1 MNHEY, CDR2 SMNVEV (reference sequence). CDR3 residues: CASSFNNQPQHF. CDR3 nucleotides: TGTGCCAGCAGTTTTAACAATCAGCCCCAGCATTTT.

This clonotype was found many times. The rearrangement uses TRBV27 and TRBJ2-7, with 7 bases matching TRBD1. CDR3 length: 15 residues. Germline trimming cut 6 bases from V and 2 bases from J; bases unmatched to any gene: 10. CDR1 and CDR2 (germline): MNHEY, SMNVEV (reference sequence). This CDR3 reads CASRTLGRGPYEQYF. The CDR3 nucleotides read TGTGCCAGCAGGACCCTTGGTAGGGGGCCCTACGAGCAGTACTTC.

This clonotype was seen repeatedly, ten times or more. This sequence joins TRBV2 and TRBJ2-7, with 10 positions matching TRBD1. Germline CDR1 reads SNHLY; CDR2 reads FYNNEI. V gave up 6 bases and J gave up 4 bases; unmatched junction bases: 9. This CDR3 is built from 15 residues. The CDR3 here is CASRNSPDRGYEQYF. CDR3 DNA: TGTGCCAGCAGGAACTCGCCGGACAGGGGGTACGAGCAGTACTTC.

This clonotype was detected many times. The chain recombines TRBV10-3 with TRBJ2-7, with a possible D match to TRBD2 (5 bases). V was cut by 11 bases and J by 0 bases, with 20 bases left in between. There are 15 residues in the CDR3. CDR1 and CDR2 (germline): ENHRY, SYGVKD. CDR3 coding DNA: TGTGCCTCACACGGGGTAGACGGTTCCTCCTACGAGCAGTACTTC. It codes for CASHGVDGSSYEQYF.

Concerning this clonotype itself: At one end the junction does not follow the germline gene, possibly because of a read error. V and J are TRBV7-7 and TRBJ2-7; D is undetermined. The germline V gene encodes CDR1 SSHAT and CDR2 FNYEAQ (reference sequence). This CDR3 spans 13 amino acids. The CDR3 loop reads CASSLNRNYEQYF. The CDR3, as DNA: TGTGCTAGCAGCTTAAACAGAAACTACGAGCAGTACTTC.

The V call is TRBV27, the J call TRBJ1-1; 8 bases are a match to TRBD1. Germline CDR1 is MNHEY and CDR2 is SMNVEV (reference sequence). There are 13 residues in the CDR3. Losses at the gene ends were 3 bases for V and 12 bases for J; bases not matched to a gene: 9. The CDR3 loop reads CASSLGPGGKSFF. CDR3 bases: TGTGCCAGCAGTTTGGGACCAGGGGGCAAGTCTTTCTTT.

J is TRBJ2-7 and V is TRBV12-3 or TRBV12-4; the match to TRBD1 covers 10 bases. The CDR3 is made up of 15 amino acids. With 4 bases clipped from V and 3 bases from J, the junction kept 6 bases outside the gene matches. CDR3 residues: CASSSGTGDGYEQYF. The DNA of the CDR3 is TGTGCCAGCAGTTCCGGGACAGGGGACGGCTACGAGCAGTACTTC.

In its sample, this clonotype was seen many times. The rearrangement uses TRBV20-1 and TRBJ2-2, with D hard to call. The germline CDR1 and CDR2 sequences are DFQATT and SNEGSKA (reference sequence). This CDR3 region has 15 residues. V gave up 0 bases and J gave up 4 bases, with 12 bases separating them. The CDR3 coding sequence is TGCAGTGCTAGAGAGGGTGGCTCGGGCACCGGGGAGCTGTTTTTT. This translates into CSAREGGSGTGELFF.

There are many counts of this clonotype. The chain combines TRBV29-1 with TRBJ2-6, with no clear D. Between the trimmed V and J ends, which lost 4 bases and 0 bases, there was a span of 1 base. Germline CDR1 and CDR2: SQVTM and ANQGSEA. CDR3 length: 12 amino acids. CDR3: CSVVSGANVLTF. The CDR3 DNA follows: TGCAGCGTTGTCTCTGGGGCCAACGTCCTGACTTTC.

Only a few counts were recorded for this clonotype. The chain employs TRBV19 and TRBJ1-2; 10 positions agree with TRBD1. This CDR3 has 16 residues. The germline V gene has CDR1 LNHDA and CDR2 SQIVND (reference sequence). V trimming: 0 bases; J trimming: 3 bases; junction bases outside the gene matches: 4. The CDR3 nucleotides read TGTGCCAGTAGTATAGATCTTGGGACAGGGGACTATGGCTACACCTTC. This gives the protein CASSIDLGTGDYGYTF.

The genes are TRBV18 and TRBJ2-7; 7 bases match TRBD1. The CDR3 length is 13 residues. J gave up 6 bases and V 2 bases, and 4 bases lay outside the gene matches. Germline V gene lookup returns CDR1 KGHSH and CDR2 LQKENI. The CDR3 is CASSPATGAEQYF. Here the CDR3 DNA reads TGTGCCAGCTCACCAGCTACAGGGGCCGAGCAGTACTTC.

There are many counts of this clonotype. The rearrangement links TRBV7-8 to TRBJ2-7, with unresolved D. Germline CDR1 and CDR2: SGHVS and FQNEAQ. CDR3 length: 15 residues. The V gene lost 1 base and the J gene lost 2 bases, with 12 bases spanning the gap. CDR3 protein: CASSLEGRTTYEQYF. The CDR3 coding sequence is TGTGCCAGCAGCTTAGAAGGCAGGACGACCTACGAGCAGTACTTC.

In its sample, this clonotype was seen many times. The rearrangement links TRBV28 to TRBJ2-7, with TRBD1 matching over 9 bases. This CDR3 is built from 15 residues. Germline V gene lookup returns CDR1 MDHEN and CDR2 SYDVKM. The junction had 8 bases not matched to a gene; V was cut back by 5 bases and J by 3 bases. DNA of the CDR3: TGTGCCAGCAGTCTTCCCGGGACAGGGTTCTACGAGCAGTACTTC. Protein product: CASSLPGTGFYEQYF.